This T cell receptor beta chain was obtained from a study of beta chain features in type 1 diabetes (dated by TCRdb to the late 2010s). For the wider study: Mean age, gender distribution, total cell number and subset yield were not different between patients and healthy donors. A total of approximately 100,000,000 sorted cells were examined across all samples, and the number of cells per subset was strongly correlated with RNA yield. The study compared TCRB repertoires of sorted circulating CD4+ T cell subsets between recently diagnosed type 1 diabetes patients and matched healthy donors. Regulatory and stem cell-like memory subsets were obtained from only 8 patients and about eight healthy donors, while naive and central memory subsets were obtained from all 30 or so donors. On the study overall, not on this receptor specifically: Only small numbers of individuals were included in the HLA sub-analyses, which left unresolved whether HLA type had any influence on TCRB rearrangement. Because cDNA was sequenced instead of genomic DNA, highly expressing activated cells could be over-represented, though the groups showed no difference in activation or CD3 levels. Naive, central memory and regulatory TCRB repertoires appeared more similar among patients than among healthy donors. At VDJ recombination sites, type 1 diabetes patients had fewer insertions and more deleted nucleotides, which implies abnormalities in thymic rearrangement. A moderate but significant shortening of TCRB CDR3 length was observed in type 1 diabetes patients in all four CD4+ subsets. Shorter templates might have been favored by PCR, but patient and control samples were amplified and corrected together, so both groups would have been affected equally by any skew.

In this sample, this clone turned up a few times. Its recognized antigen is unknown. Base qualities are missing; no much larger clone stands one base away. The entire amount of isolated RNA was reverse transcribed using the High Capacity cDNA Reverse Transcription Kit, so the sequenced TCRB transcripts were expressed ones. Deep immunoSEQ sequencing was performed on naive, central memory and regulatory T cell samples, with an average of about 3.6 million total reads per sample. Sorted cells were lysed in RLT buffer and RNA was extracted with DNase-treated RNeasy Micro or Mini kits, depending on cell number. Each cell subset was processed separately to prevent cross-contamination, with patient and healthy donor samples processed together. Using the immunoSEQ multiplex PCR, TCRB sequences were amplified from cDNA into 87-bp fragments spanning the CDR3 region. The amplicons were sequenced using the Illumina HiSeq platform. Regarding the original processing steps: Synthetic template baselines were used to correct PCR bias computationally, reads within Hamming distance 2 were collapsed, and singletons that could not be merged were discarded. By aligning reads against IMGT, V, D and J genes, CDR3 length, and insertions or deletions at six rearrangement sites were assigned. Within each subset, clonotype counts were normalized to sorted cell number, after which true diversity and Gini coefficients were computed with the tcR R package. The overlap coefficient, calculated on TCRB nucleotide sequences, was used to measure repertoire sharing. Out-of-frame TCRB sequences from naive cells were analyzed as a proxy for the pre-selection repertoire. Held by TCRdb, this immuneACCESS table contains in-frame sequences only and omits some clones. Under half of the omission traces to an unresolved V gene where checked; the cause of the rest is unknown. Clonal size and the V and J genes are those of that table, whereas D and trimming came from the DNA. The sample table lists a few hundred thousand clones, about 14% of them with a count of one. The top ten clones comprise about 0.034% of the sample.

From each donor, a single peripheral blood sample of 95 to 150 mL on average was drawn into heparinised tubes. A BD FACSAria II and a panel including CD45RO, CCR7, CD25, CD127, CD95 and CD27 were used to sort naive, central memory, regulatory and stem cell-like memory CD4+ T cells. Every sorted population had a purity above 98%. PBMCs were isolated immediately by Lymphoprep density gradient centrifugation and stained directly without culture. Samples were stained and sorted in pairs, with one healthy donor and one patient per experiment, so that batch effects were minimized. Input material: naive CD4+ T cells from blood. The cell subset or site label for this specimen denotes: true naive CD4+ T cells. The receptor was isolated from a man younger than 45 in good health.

The sequence in DNA is TGTGCCAGCTCACCACGGCTGACTGAAGCTTTCTTT. It translates to CASSPRLTEAFF. The V and J segments used are TRBV18 and TRBJ1-1; there is no confident call for the D gene. The CDR3 runs 12 amino acids, cysteine and phenylalanine included. Only the CDR3 portion is preserved as DNA: 36 bases, with reading frame beginning at the first base. The germline ends are 5 bases apart after V is trimmed by 1 base and J by 5 bases. The germline V gene yields KGHSH for CDR1 and LQKENI for CDR2.